The 15 T cell receptor beta chains reported below all come from one sample, sequenced in a study of long-term antiretroviral therapy in people with HIV. Survey-level immunoSEQ v3.0 assays were run. Clones were read by immunoSEQ multiplex PCR, and TCRdb kept only the in-frame ones, dropping some. The sample has fewer than 45,000 clones, 70% to 90% seen once; the top ten hold roughly a tenth. The sequences come from unsorted PBMCs, collected 2.2 years after starting antiretroviral therapy. Receptors originate from a man between 18 and 35 years old with HIV.

This chain uses TRBV11-2 with TRBJ2-6; maybe TRBD2 (7 bases). This CDR3 is 18 amino acids long. V was clipped by 0 bases and J by 1 base, with 13 bases between them. Germline V gives CDR1 SGHAT, CDR2 FQNNGV. The CDR3 sequence is CASSLDRGGGSGANVLTF. The CDR3 coding sequence is TGTGCCAGCAGCTTAGATAGAGGGGGGGGATCTGGGGCCAACGTCCTGACTTTC. Based on the CDR3 plus reference TRBV11-2 and TRBJ2-6, the full variable domain is EAGVAQSPRYKIIEKRQSVAFWCNPISGHATLYWYQQILGQGPKLLIQFQNNGVVDDSQLPKDRFSAERLKGVDSTLKIQPAKLEDSAVYLCASSLDRGGGSGANVLTFGAGSRLTVL.

V and J are TRBV7-9 and TRBJ2-3; D tentatively fits TRBD1 or TRBD2 (5 bases each). This CDR3 spans 15 amino acids. Trimming shortened V by 6 bases and J by 4 bases, and 17 bases separated the two germline ends. The germline gives CDR1 SEHNR, CDR2 FQNEAQ (reference sequence). CDR3 nucleotides: TGTGCCAGCAGTTTCCGGGACCGCCGGTCAGATACGCAGTATTTT. This encodes CASSFRDRRSDTQYF.

This clone was observed a handful of times. The genes are TRBV7-2 and TRBJ2-3; TRBD2 matches 11 bases. The CDR3 covers 15 residues. Germline loops: CDR1 SGHTA, CDR2 FQGNSA. Unmatched junction bases numbered 3, after V lost 1 base and J lost 6 bases. The CDR3 bases are TGTGCCAGCAGCTTAGATAGCGGGGGGGCGGATACGCAGTATTTT. Its protein is CASSLDSGGADTQYF.

The chain carries TRBV19 and TRBJ2-3; D is unclear. The germline CDR1 and CDR2 sequences are LNHDA and SQIVND (reference sequence). V gave up 1 base and J gave up 4 bases, with 6 bases separating them. The CDR3 runs to 13 residues. CDR3 sequence: CASSIVGADTQYF. CDR3 nucleotide sequence: TGTGCCAGTAGTATAGTAGGCGCAGATACGCAGTATTTT. The full variable domain, completed using reference TRBV19 and TRBJ2-3, is DGGITQSPKYLFRKEGQNVTLSCEQNLNHDAMYWYRQDPGQGLRLIYYSQIVNDFQKGDIAEGYSVSREKKESFPLTVTSAQKNPTAFYLCASSIVGADTQYFGPGTRLTVL.

V is TRBV20-1 and J is TRBJ2-3, with unresolved D. CDR1 is DFQATT and CDR2 is SNEGSKA in the germline V gene (reference sequence). The CDR3 runs to 11 residues. CDR3 in amino acids: CGLLITDTQYF. In DNA, the CDR3 is TGCGGGTTACTAATCACAGATACGCAGTATTTT.

The V and J genes are TRBV10-2 and TRBJ2-1; 7 bases map to TRBD2. Germline V gene data show CDR1 as WSHSY and CDR2 as SAAADI. V shed 4 bases, J shed 4 bases, and the junction held 7 bases outside the gene matches. This CDR3 is 15 amino acids long. The CDR3 region has the DNA TGCGCCAGCAGTGCCCCAGCGGGGAGATACAATGAGCAGTTCTTC. This encodes CASSAPAGRYNEQFF.

The chain carries TRBV19 and TRBJ2-7; no reliable D call. The V gene's germline CDR1 is LNHDA and CDR2 SQIVND (reference sequence). There are 14 residues in the CDR3. The V and J ends lost 1 base and 0 bases respectively, with 7 bases between them. CDR3 loop: CASSIAGNSYEQYF. CDR3 coding DNA: TGTGCCAGTAGTATAGCTGGGAACTCCTACGAGCAGTACTTC. The full variable domain, completed using reference TRBV19 and TRBJ2-7, is DGGITQSPKYLFRKEGQNVTLSCEQNLNHDAMYWYRQDPGQGLRLIYYSQIVNDFQKGDIAEGYSVSREKKESFPLTVTSAQKNPTAFYLCASSIAGNSYEQYFGPGTRLTVT.

The chain joins TRBV27 to TRBJ1-4; TRBD1 agrees at 7 bases. Germline CDR1 and CDR2: MNHEY and SMNVEV (reference sequence). The V and J ends lost 2 bases and 0 bases, in that order; junction bases with no gene match: 6. This CDR3 spans 17 amino acids. CDR3 in amino acids: CASSLNPGQATNEKLFF. CDR3 DNA sequence: TGTGCCAGCAGTTTAAATCCCGGACAGGCAACTAATGAAAAACTGTTTTTT.

V usage is TRBV19 and J usage is TRBJ1-2; D is uncertain. The length of the CDR3 is 13 residues. Germline V gene lookup returns CDR1 LNHDA and CDR2 SQIVND (reference sequence). V was cut by 4 bases and J by 1 base, with 7 bases left in between. CDR3 sequence: CASSRTVNYGYTF. The CDR3 coding sequence is TGTGCCAGTAGTAGAACAGTTAACTATGGCTACACCTTC.

The V gene is TRBV6-5, the J gene TRBJ2-1; D might be TRBD1 (5 bases). Trimming pared 4 bases from V and 5 bases from J, leaving 9 bases between. The CDR3 has 13 residues. Germline loops: CDR1 MNHEY, CDR2 SVGAGI. The CDR3 is CASSWTPNNEQFF. CDR3 in DNA: TGTGCCAGCAGTTGGACACCCAACAATGAGCAGTTCTTC.

V and J are TRBV7-9 and TRBJ1-1; the D gene is possibly TRBD1 (6 bases). CDR3 length: 16 amino acids. Germline V CDR1 and CDR2: SEHNR, FQNEAQ (reference sequence). Trimming stripped 0 bases from V and 4 bases from J, with 15 bases between. CDR3 region: CASSLAPSGGITEAFF. The CDR3 coding sequence is TGTGCCAGCAGCTTAGCACCGAGCGGGGGCATCACTGAAGCTTTCTTT.

The V and J genes are TRBV11-2 and TRBJ2-7, with D perhaps TRBD1 (5 bases). The CDR3 consists of 14 residues. CDR1 SGHAT and CDR2 FQNNGV come from the germline V gene. V lost 5 bases to trimming and J lost 0 bases, with 11 bases between them. The CDR3 loop is CASSPGQISYEQYF. As DNA, the CDR3 is TGTGCCAGCAGCCCTGGACAAATCTCCTACGAGCAGTACTTC.

The rearrangement links TRBV5-1 to TRBJ1-1; tentatively, D is TRBD1 (6 bases). The germline V gene encodes CDR1 SGHRS and CDR2 YFSETQ. V was clipped by 3 bases and J by 0 bases, with 9 bases between them. This CDR3 region has 14 residues. The CDR3 protein is CASSSDSLNTEAFF. The CDR3 DNA reads as TGCGCCAGCAGCTCGGACAGTTTGAACACTGAAGCTTTCTTT.

The chain employs TRBV13 and TRBJ2-7; D is possibly TRBD1 (6 bases). Per germline, CDR1 PRHDT and CDR2 FYEKMQ (reference sequence). V lost 4 bases, J lost 2 bases, and 12 bases lay in between. This CDR3 contains 14 residues. The CDR3 is CASSSLDSTYEQYF. Here the CDR3 DNA reads TGTGCCAGCAGCTCCTTGGACAGTACCTACGAGCAGTACTTC. The full variable domain, its missing parts supplied by reference TRBV13 and TRBJ2-7, is AAGVIQSPRHLIKEKRETATLKCYPIPRHDTVYWYQQGPGQDPQFLISFYEKMQSDKGSIPDRFSAQQFSDYHSELNMSSLELGDSALYFCASSSLDSTYEQYFGPGTRLTVT.

This clone was found once. The gene calls are TRBV6-5 and TRBJ2-1, with D maybe TRBD2 (6 bases). The CDR3 extends over 15 amino acids. Trimming cost V 2 bases and J 0 bases, with 8 bases left between them. Germline assignment: CDR1 MNHEY and CDR2 SVGAGI. The DNA of the CDR3 is TGTGCCAGCAGTTACGACGGGAGCTCCTACAATGAGCAGTTCTTC. It yields the protein CASSYDGSSYNEQFF.